Listed below are T cell receptor beta chains from one sample, sequenced in a study of identifying expanded T cells in peripheral blood. The assay was immunoSEQ multiplex PCR, and TCRdb's table has in-frame clones only and misses some. The table has 81,000 or so clones, roughly 84% seen once. Sequencing used blood. The receptor set was obtained from a person aged 18 to 70 in good health. Both conserved end residues are trimmed from each CDR3.

V gene	CDR3 length	J gene	CDR3 protein
TRBV28	12	TRBJ2-5	ASSLQGAMKTQY
TRBV5-1	11	TRBJ2-1	ASSPIDYNEQF
TRBV19	13	TRBJ1-2	ASSVEKRANYGYT
TRBV6-1	12	TRBJ1-2	ASSEEGQGEGYT
TRBV10-2	11	TRBJ1-5	ASRENSNQPQH
TRBV6-5	11	TRBJ1-2	ASRTPTGFGYT
TRBV11-2	13	TRBJ1-3	ASRRRGDSGNTIY
TRBV30	12	TRBJ2-7	AWQAGTGFYEQY
TRBV28	13	TRBJ2-3	ASSLLGGPEDTQY
TRBV18	11	TRBJ2-7	ASSPGRNYEQY
TRBV15	16	TRBJ1-4	ATSRTGVFEATNEKLF
TRBV7-2	15	TRBJ2-3	ASTPQAGGLGTDTQY
TRBV10-3	14	TRBJ2-7	AISDPAGQGEYEQY
TRBV29-1	11	TRBJ1-1	SVTITGNTEAF
TRBV6-5	10	TRBJ2-7	GAGAGSYEQY
TRBV7-2	16	TRBJ2-7	ASSLALAGGPGTYEQY
TRBV6-4	16	TRBJ1-2	ASSDIIRRGSSVYGYT
TRBV19	14	TRBJ2-2	ASSIGTSHNTGELF
TRBV9	13	TRBJ2-1	ASSSSGSSYNEQF
TRBV30	12	TRBJ2-7	AWSLGGGNYEQY
TRBV30	13	TRBJ1-5	AWSPGVGSNQPQH
TRBV7-2	11	TRBJ2-2	ASSSRGTGELF
TRBV7-9	13	TRBJ1-4	ASSLAQGMGEKLF
TRBV4-2	14	TRBJ1-1	ASSQEDSRPYAEAF
TRBV7-3	13	TRBJ1-2	ASSLQTGPNYGYT
TRBV9	14	TRBJ2-7	ASSVGGTSGSYEQY
TRBV7-9	8	TRBJ2-1	ASSSNEQF
TRBV5-1	11	TRBJ1-1	ASSLETNTEAF
TRBV9	13	TRBJ2-5	ASSGPGQGQETQY
TRBV19	14	TRBJ2-5	ASSMQDRQYQETQY
TRBV28	13	TRBJ2-7	ASNPGLAASYEQY
TRBV27	11	TRBJ2-1	ASSLSGIDEQF
TRBV28	10	TRBJ1-3	ASSFGGNTIY
TRBV7-3	13	TRBJ2-1	ASSELAIPANEQF
TRBV27	14	TRBJ1-5	ASSLLGPYSNQPQH
TRBV4-2	10	TRBJ2-7	ASSQGEGRQY
TRBV19	14	TRBJ1-5	ASSMEGGSGNQPQH
TRBV7-9	13	TRBJ2-7	ASSTQVGGTYEQY
TRBV29-1	9	TRBJ1-1	SVGDSRVAF
TRBV7-9	13	TRBJ2-3	ASSIARTSTDTQY
TRBV11-2	13	TRBJ2-1	ASSPGTSGSNEQF
TRBV28	11	TRBJ1-2	ASSLRTAYGYT
TRBV6-5	12	TRBJ1-1	ASSNRQGGLEAF
TRBV9	14	TRBJ2-1	ASSVGTGGTYNEQF
TRBV7-2	11	TRBJ2-1	ASSFSPSGEQF
TRBV6-5	13	TRBJ2-7	ASSYRGAPSYEQY
TRBV30	11	TRBJ2-7	AWSQQGTYEQY
TRBV5-4	16	TRBJ2-3	ASSSKGLAGPSTDTQY
TRBV6-5	12	TRBJ2-4	ASSYSPSLNIQY
TRBV6-1	13	TRBJ2-7	ASTLDLTASYEQY
TRBV5-1	14	TRBJ1-2	ASSGGQGQGNYGYT
TRBV6-5	10	TRBJ2-7	ASSSTGSEQY
TRBV7-2	12	TRBJ2-7	ASSLRTGHHEQY
TRBV7-6	12	TRBJ2-2	ASSLEWNTGELF